This passage covers 26 T cell receptor beta chains from one sample sequenced in a study of T cell responses to AZD1222 COVID-19 vaccine. Profiled with immunoSEQ multiplex PCR; TCRdb holds only in-frame clones, not every one. The table has roughly 150,000 clones, approximately 91% seen once. The sequencing here drew on peripheral blood, taken on day 0 of AZD1222 vaccination. All receptors come from an adult in good health.

V usage is TRBV11-1 and J usage is TRBJ2-5, with D unclear. V was shortened by 0 bases and J by 5 bases, with 10 bases between the two germline ends. Germline CDR1 and CDR2: SGHAT and FQDESV (reference sequence). This CDR3 is 14 amino acids long. In nucleotides, the CDR3 is TGTGCCAGCAGCTTAGCGCGCAGTCGGGAGACCCAGTACTTC. This gives the protein CASSLARSRETQYF.

This chain joins TRBV29-1 and TRBJ1-2; TRBD1 aligns across 8 bases. Trimming at V came to 4 bases and at J to 4 bases, leaving 11 bases not matched to a gene. CDR1 and CDR2 (germline): SQVTM, ANQGSEA. This CDR3 is built from 15 residues. The CDR3 coding sequence is TGCAGCGTTGGAGGACAGGGTAACTTTGGCTATGGCTACACCTTC. Residues: CSVGGQGNFGYGYTF.

This chain uses TRBV7-9 with TRBJ1-2; no firm D call. V was clipped by 1 base and J by 0 bases, with 12 bases between them. The CDR3 has 16 amino acids. Germline CDR1 reads SEHNR; CDR2 reads FQNEAQ (reference sequence). The CDR3 nucleotides are TGTGCCAGCAGCTTAGGAGCGGGGAGGACTAACTATGGCTACACCTTC. This sequence encodes CASSLGAGRTNYGYTF.

The chain has TRBV6-1 and TRBJ1-6, with 7 bases aligning to TRBD1. V lost 4 bases, J lost 2 bases, and 5 bases stayed unmatched. The CDR3 runs to 16 residues. CDR1 is MNHNS and CDR2 is SASEGT in the germline V gene. The DNA of the CDR3 is TGTGCCAGCAGTGGTACCAGGGGGACCTATAATTCACCCCTCCACTTT. Translated: CASSGTRGTYNSPLHF.

The chain links TRBV21-1 to TRBJ1-5. TRBV21-1 is shown as a pseudogene. The CDR3 sequence is 14 residues long. The CDR3 DNA follows: TGTGCCAGCACTCAGGGACGGAGCAATCAGCCCCAGCATTTT. Translating it yields CASTQGRSNQPQHF.

V is TRBV2 and J is TRBJ2-1, with TRBD2 matching over 7 bases. CDR1 and CDR2 from the germline V gene are SNHLY and FYNNEI. Losses at the gene ends were 5 bases for V and 6 bases for J; bases not matched to a gene: 13. The CDR3 loop spans 16 amino acids. The CDR3 here is CASSPPGLAVLNEQFF. In DNA form, the CDR3 reads TGTGCCAGCAGTCCCCCGGGGCTAGCGGTTCTCAATGAGCAGTTCTTC.

The chain carries TRBV18 and TRBJ1-5, with D perhaps matching TRBD1 (6 bases). CDR3 length equals 15 residues. The V gene lost 6 bases and the J gene lost 5 bases, with 17 bases spanning the gap. Germline CDR1 is KGHSH and CDR2 is LQKENI. The DNA of the CDR3 is TGTGCCAGCTCTCGAGAGAAAGGGGGTGATCAGCCCCAGCATTTT. It translates to CASSREKGGDQPQHF.

This rearrangement joins TRBV28 to TRBJ2-3; tentative D call: TRBD2 (5 bases). Germline CDR1 is MDHEN and CDR2 is SYDVKM. The CDR3 is made up of 13 amino acids. Between the trimmed V and J ends, which lost 1 base and 9 bases, there was a span of 11 bases. The CDR3 DNA reads as TGTGCCAGCAGTTTATCGAGGGTTGCGACGCAGTATTTT. Translation: CASSLSRVATQYF.

This chain connects TRBV27 to TRBJ2-2; D ambiguous. V gave up 4 bases and J gave up 3 bases, with 9 bases separating them. CDR1 and CDR2 from the germline V gene are MNHEY and SMNVEV (reference sequence). The CDR3 runs 14 residues. As DNA, the CDR3 is TGTGCCAGCAGTTACCGCTGGGACACCGGGGAGCTGTTTTTT. Translating gives CASSYRWDTGELFF.

This clone has only one observation. V usage is TRBV5-1 and J usage is TRBJ1-1; weak D call: TRBD1 (5 bases). The CDR3 contains 13 residues. In germline, CDR1 is SGHRS, CDR2 YFSETQ. V was pared by 4 bases and J by 3 bases, with 10 bases between. The CDR3 bases are TGCGCCAGCAGCGCTCAGGGTTACACTGAAGCTTTCTTT. Protein product: CASSAQGYTEAFF.

The sample holds one count of this clone. The chain combines TRBV6-4 with TRBJ1-1; TRBD1 is a possible D gene (5 bases). The CDR3 sequence is 16 residues long. CDR1 is MRHNA, CDR2 SNTAGT, per germline. Trimming shortened V by 2 bases and J by 4 bases, and 17 bases separated the two germline ends. DNA for the CDR3: TGTGCCAGCAGTGACGGGGGACGACGGCTGGGCACTGAAGCTTTCTTT. This translates into CASSDGGRRLGTEAFF.

The chain links TRBV29-1 to TRBJ1-2; 10 bases align to TRBD1. Germline CDR1 and CDR2: SQVTM and ANQGSEA. The CDR3 has 16 residues. V trimming: 1 base; J trimming: 7 bases; junction bases outside the gene matches: 12. CDR3 loop: CSVEAWSDRGQVGYTF. In DNA form, the CDR3 reads TGCAGCGTTGAAGCCTGGTCCGACAGGGGGCAAGTTGGCTACACCTTC. The full variable domain, rest sourced from reference TRBV29-1 and TRBJ1-2, is SAVISQKPSRDICQRGTSLTIQCQVDSQVTMMFWYRQQPGQSLTLIATANQGSEATYESGFVIDKFPISRPNLTFSTLTVSNMSPEDSSIYLCSVEAWSDRGQVGYTFGSGTRLTVV.

This clone was found once. The chain uses TRBV7-3 and TRBJ2-3, with D unresolved. Looked up from germline, CDR1 is SGHTA and CDR2 is FQGTGA. Between the trimmed V and J ends, which lost 5 bases and 13 bases, there was a span of 22 bases. CDR3 length: 14 residues. The CDR3, as DNA: TGTGCCAGCAGCCAAGACGGTAGCTCCAACCAGAAGTATTTT. This codes for CASSQDGSSNQKYF.

The chain is built from TRBV28 and TRBJ1-4; D is unresolved. From germline, CDR1 is MDHEN and CDR2 SYDVKM. CDR3 length: 14 amino acids. The V and J ends lost 2 bases and 0 bases respectively, with 4 bases between them. CDR3 protein: CASSLQPTNEKLFF. The CDR3 coding sequence is TGTGCCAGCAGTTTACAGCCAACTAATGAAAAACTGTTTTTT.

The CDR3 DNA follows: TGTGCCAGCAGCGTAGAATGGGGTGGCTACACCTTC. It encodes CASSVEWGGYTF. V and J are TRBV9 and TRBJ1-2; no firm D call. The V end was cut by 0 bases, the J end by 7 bases, with 7 bases between. Looked up from germline, CDR1 is SGDLS and CDR2 is YYNGEE. The CDR3 sequence is 12 residues long.

The rearrangement joins TRBV28 to TRBJ1-1; no definite D call. Germline values: CDR1 MDHEN, CDR2 SYDVKM. V lost 6 bases, J lost 7 bases, and 12 bases lay in between. The CDR3 extends over 12 amino acids. The CDR3 DNA is TGTGCCAGCAGCGACACCCGGCTTGAAGCTTTCTTT. This translates into CASSDTRLEAFF.

The chain has TRBV29-1 and TRBJ1-4, with D possibly matching TRBD1 (5 bases). V was cut by 7 bases and J by 2 bases, with 11 bases left in between. Germline CDR1 SQVTM, CDR2 ANQGSEA. The CDR3 is made up of 13 amino acids. In nucleotides, the CDR3 is TGCAGCGCCTACGACAGCACTAATGAAAAACTGTTTTTT. Translating gives CSAYDSTNEKLFF.

The rearrangement joins TRBV29-1 to TRBJ1-1, with 11 bases fitting TRBD1. CDR1 and CDR2 (germline): SQVTM, ANQGSEA. The trim removed 6 bases at V and 2 bases at J, leaving 5 bases unmatched. This CDR3 spans 14 amino acids. In DNA, the CDR3 is TGCAGCGTCCCGGGACAGGGGGGAAACACTGAAGCTTTCTTT. Translated, it gives CSVPGQGGNTEAFF.

CDR3 protein: CASSVQGNYGYTF. CDR3 DNA sequence: TGTGCCAGCAGCGTACAGGGAAACTATGGCTACACCTTC. This rearrangement joins TRBV6-5 to TRBJ1-2; weak D call: TRBD1 (6 bases). The CDR3 spans 13 residues. The germline V gene has CDR1 MNHEY and CDR2 SVGAGI. Trimming left V 6 bases short and J 2 bases short, with 10 bases between.

The chain has TRBV28 and TRBJ1-5; D call uncertain. V dropped 2 bases and J dropped 0 bases, with 14 bases sitting between them. The CDR3 covers 17 residues. Per germline, CDR1 MDHEN and CDR2 SYDVKM. CDR3 loop: CASSLDSAGPSNQPQHF. For the CDR3, the DNA is TGTGCCAGCAGTTTAGATTCAGCGGGTCCTAGCAATCAGCCCCAGCATTTT.

The V gene is TRBV11-2, the J gene TRBJ1-1; D gene uncertain. Germline lookup yields CDR1 SGHAT and CDR2 FQNNGV. V was trimmed by 4 bases and J by 5 bases, leaving 11 bases between them. CDR3 size: 13 residues. CDR3 DNA sequence: TGTGCCAGCAGCTCCCCTTTTGGAACTGAAGCTTTCTTT. Residues: CASSSPFGTEAFF.

In its sample, this clone was seen once. The chain combines TRBV18 with TRBJ2-5; possible D gene TRBD1, 5 bases. Looked up from germline, CDR1 is KGHSH and CDR2 is LQKENI. Between the trimmed V and J ends, which lost 1 base and 2 bases, there was a span of 5 bases. CDR3 length equals 13 residues. The CDR3 region has the DNA TGTGCCAGCTCACCACGACAGCAAGAGACCCAGTACTTC. It yields the protein CASSPRQQETQYF. Full variable domain (missing parts from reference TRBV18 and TRBJ2-5): NAGVMQNPRHLVRRRGQEARLRCSPMKGHSHVYWYRQLPEEGLKFMVYLQKENIIDESGMPKERFSAEFPKEGPSILRIQQVVRGDSAAYFCASSPRQQETQYFGPGTRLLVL.

This chain uses TRBV7-8 with TRBJ1-3; TRBD1 agrees at 7 bases. Unmatched junction bases numbered 4, after V lost 5 bases and J lost 0 bases. The CDR3 is made up of 15 amino acids. Germline loops: CDR1 SGHVS, CDR2 FQNEAQ. The CDR3 sequence is CASSPGGASGNTIYF. The CDR3 region has the DNA TGTGCCAGCAGCCCAGGGGGGGCCTCTGGAAACACCATATATTTT.

V and J are TRBV28 and TRBJ2-7; D is possibly TRBD2 (6 bases). Trimming took 8 bases from V and 4 from J, leaving 24 bases between them. CDR3 length equals 16 residues. The V gene's germline CDR1 is MDHEN and CDR2 SYDVKM. The CDR3 sequence: CASHVRGGRARYEQYF. CDR3 nucleotide sequence: TGTGCCAGCCACGTCCGCGGAGGGCGGGCCAGGTACGAGCAGTACTTC.

The V and J genes are TRBV5-8 and TRBJ2-7; 9 bases match TRBD1. J lost 1 base, V lost 4 bases, and 9 bases had no gene match. The CDR3 has 16 amino acids. Germline values: CDR1 SGHTS, CDR2 YDEGEE. This CDR3 reads CASSRGDRETSYEQYF. The CDR3 DNA reads TGTGCCAGCAGCCGGGGGGACAGGGAAACTTCCTACGAGCAGTACTTC. Looking up the rest from reference TRBV5-8 and TRBJ2-7 gives the full variable domain: EAGVTQSPTHLIKTRGQQATLRCSPISGHTSVYWYQQALGLGLQFLLWYDEGEERNRGNFPPRFSGRQFPNYSSELNVNALELEDSALYLCASSRGDRETSYEQYFGPGTRLTVT.

The chain carries TRBV19 and TRBJ1-2; unclear D gene. V shed 4 bases and J shed 6 bases, with 12 bases lying between them. CDR3 size: 13 residues. CDR1 and CDR2 from the germline V gene are LNHDA and SQIVND (reference sequence). The DNA for the CDR3 is TGTGCCAGTAGTAAGGGTAGGGCGGATGGCTACACCTTC. Translating it yields CASSKGRADGYTF. Looking up the rest from reference TRBV19 and TRBJ1-2 gives the full variable domain: DGGITQSPKYLFRKEGQNVTLSCEQNLNHDAMYWYRQDPGQGLRLIYYSQIVNDFQKGDIAEGYSVSREKKESFPLTVTSAQKNPTAFYLCASSKGRADGYTFGSGTRLTVV.